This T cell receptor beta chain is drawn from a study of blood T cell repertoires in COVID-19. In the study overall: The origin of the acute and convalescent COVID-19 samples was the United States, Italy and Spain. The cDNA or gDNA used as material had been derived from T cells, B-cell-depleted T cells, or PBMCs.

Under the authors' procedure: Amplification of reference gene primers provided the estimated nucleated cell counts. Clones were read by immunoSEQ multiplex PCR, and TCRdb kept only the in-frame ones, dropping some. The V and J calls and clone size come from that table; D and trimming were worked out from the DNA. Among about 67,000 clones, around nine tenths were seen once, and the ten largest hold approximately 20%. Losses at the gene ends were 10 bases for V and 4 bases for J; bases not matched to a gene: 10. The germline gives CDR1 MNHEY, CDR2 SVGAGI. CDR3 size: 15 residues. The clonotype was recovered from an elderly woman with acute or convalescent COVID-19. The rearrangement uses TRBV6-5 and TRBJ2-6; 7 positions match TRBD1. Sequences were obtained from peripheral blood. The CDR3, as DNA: TGTGCCACCAGGACAGGCTCTGGGGGGGCCAACGTCCTGACTTTC. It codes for CATRTGSGGANVLTF.